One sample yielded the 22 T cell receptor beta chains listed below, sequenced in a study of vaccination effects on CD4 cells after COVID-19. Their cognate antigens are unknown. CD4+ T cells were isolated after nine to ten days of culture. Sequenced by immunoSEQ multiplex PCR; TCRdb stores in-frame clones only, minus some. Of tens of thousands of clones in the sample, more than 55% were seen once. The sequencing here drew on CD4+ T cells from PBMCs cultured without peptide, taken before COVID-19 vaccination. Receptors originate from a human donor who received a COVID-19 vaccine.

The CDR3 coding sequence is TGTGCCAGCAGCGAAACCAGGGGGGGCAATCAGCCCCAGCATTTT. This sequence encodes CASSETRGGNQPQHF. This chain uses TRBV11-2 with TRBJ1-5, with 7 bases matching TRBD1. The germline CDR1 and CDR2 sequences are SGHAT and FQNNGV. The V and J ends lost 5 bases and 2 bases, in that order; junction bases with no gene match: 6. The CDR3 is made up of 15 amino acids.

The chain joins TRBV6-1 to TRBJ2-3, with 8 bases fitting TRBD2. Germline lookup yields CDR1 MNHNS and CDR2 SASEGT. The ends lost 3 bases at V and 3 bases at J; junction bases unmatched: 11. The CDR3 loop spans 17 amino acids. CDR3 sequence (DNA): TGTGCCAGCAGTGATCGGTCCAGCGGGGGACCGACAGATACGCAGTATTTT. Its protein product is CASSDRSSGGPTDTQYF.

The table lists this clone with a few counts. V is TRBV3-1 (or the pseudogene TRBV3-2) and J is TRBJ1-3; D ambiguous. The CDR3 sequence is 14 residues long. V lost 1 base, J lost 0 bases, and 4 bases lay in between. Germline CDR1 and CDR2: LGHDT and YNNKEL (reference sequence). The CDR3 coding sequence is TGTGCCAGCAGCCAAGGAGTCTCTGGAAACACCATATATTTT. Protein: CASSQGVSGNTIYF.

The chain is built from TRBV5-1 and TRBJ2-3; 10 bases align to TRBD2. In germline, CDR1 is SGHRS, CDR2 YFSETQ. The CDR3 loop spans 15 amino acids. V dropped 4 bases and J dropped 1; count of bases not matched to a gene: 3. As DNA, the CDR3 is TGCGCCAGCAGCATCGGGACTAGCGGCACAGATACGCAGTATTTT. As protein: CASSIGTSGTDTQYF.

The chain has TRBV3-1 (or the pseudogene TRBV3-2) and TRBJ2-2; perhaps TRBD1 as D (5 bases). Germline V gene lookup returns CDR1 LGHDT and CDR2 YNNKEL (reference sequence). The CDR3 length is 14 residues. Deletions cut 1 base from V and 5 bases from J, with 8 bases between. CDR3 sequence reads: CASSQVRATGELFF. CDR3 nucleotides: TGTGCCAGCAGCCAAGTCAGGGCGACCGGGGAGCTGTTTTTT.

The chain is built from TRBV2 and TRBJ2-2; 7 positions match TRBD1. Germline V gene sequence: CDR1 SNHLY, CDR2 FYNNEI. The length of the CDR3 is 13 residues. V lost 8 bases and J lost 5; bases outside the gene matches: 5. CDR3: CASQSRGTGELFF. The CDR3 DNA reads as TGTGCCAGCCAAAGCAGGGGGACCGGGGAGCTGTTTTTT.

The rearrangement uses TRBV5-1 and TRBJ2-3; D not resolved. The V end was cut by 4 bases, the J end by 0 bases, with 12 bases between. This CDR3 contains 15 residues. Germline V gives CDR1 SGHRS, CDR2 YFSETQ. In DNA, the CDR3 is TGCGCCAGCAGCCGTGACGGTTCTAGCACAGATACGCAGTATTTT. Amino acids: CASSRDGSSTDTQYF.

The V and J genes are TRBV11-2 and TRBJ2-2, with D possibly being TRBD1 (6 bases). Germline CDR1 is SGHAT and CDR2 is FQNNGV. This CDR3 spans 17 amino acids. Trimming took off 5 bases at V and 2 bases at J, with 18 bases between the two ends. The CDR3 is CASSLLWGRANTGELFF. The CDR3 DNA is TGTGCCAGCAGCCTCCTGTGGGGGCGGGCTAACACCGGGGAGCTGTTTTTT.

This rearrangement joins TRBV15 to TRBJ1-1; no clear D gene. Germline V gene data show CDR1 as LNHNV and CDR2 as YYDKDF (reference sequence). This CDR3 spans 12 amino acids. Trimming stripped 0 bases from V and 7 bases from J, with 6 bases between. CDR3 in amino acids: CATSRDLNEAFF. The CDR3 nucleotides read TGTGCCACCAGCAGAGATCTTAATGAAGCTTTCTTT.

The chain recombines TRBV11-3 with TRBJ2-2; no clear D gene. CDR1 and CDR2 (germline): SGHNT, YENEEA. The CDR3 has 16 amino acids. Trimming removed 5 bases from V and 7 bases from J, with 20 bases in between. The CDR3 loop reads CASSAPPLEGGGELFF. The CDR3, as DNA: TGTGCCAGCAGCGCTCCGCCCTTAGAAGGCGGCGGGGAGCTGTTTTTT.

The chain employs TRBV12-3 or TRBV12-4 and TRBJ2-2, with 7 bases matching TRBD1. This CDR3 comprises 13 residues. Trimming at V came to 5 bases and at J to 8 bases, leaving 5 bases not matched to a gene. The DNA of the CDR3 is TGTGCCAGCAGTAAGGGGGCTCCGGGGGAGCTGTTTTTT. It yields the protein CASSKGAPGELFF.

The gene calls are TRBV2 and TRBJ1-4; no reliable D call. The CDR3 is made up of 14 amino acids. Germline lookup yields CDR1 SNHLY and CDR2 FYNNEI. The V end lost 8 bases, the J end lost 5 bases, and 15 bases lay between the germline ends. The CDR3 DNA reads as TGTGCCAGCTTGTCCGAACCAAGGAATGAAAAACTGTTTTTT. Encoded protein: CASLSEPRNEKLFF.

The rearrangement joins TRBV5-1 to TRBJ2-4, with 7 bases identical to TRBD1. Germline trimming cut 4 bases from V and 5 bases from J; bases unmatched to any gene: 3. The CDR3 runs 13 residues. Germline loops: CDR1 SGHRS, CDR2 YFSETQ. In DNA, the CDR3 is TGCGCCAGCAGCCCGGGGACAGAAAACATTCAGTACTTC. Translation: CASSPGTENIQYF.

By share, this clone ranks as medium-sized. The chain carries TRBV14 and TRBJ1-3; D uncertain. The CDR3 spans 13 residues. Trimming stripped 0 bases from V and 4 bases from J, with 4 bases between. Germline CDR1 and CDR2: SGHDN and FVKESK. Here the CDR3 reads CASSQEYGNTIYF. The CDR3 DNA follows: TGTGCCAGCAGCCAAGAATACGGAAACACCATATATTTT.

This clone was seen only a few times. The CDR3 DNA reads as TGTGCCAGCAGCCAAGGGGATAGCGGGGAGTGGGGCACAGATACGCAGTATTTT. Amino acid sequence: CASSQGDSGEWGTDTQYF. This rearrangement joins TRBV3-1 (or the pseudogene TRBV3-2) to TRBJ2-3; TRBD2 matches at 8 bases. This CDR3 has 18 amino acids. Germline V CDR1 and CDR2: LGHDT, YNNKEL (reference sequence). Trimming cost V 1 base and J 1 base; bases outside gene matches: 10.

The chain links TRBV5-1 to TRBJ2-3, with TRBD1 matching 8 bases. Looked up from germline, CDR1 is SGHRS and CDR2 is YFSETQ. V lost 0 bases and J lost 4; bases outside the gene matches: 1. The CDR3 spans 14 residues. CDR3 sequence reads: CASSLARGPDTQYF. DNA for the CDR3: TGCGCCAGCAGCTTGGCCAGGGGGCCAGATACGCAGTATTTT.

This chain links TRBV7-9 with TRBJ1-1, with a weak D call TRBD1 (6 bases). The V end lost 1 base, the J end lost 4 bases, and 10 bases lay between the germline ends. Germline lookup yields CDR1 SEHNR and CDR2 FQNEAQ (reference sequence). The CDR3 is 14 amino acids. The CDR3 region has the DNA TGTGCCAGCAGCTTAGGGGGGCGGGCCACTGAAGCTTTCTTT. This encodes CASSLGGRATEAFF.

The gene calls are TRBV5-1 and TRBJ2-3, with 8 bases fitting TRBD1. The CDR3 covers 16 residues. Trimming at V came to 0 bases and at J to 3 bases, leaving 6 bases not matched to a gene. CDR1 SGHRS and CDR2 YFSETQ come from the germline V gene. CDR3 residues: CASSLGTGFFTDTQYF. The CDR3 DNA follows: TGCGCCAGCAGCTTGGGGACAGGGTTTTTTACAGATACGCAGTATTTT.

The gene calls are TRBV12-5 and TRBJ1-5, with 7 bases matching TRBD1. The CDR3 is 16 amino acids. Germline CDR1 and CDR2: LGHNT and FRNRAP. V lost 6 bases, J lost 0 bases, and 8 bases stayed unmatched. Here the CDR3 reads CASGGGGPDSNQPQHF. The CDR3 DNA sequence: TGTGCTAGTGGCGGAGGGGGCCCTGATAGCAATCAGCCCCAGCATTTT.

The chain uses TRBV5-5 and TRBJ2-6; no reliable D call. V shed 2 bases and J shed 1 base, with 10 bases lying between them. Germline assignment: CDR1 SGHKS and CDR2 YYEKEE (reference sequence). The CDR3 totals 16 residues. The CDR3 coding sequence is TGTGCCAGCAGCTTCCCCCCGAGTTCTGGGGCCAACGTCCTGACTTTC. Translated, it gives CASSFPPSSGANVLTF.

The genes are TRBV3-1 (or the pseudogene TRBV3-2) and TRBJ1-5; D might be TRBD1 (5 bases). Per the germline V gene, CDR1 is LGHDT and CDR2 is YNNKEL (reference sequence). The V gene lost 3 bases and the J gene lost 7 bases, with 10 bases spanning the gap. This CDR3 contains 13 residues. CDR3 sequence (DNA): TGTGCCAGCAGCCAGTTGCAGGGCCAGCCCCAGCATTTT. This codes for CASSQLQGQPQHF.

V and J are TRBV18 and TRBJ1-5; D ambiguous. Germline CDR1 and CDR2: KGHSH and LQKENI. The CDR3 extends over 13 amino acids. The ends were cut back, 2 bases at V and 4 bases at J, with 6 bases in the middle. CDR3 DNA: TGTGCCAGCTCACCAACTGAGAATCAGCCCCAGCATTTT. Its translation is CASSPTENQPQHF.